This T cell receptor (beta chain) was observed in a study of cytomegalovirus exposure and HLA in healthy donors. In its sample, this clone was seen once. Its antigen is not identified. Researchers ran the PCR with 60 Vbeta and 13 Jbeta primers. Profiled with immunoSEQ multiplex PCR; TCRdb holds only in-frame clones, not every one. The sample lists about 150,000 clones, just under 80% occurring once. The study's findings and limits: Earlier findings revealed that most TCR beta V segments proved productive either about 87% or about 30% of the time. Researchers reported that a few CMV-associated chains were confirmed in vitro as CMV antigen-specific. Rates of TCR association differed by HLA locus in a later analysis, with DRB1 highest and HLA-C lowest.

The origin of this receptor is a woman between 45 and 60 years old in good health and CMV-seropositive. The specimen sequenced was PBMCs.

CDR3 nucleotide sequence: TGCGCCAGCAGCTTAGGAGGGCCAGACACCATATATTTT. This translates into CASSLGGPDTIYF. V usage is TRBV5-1 and J usage is TRBJ1-3; D is unresolved. Germline V gene data show CDR1 as SGHRS and CDR2 as YFSETQ. With 2 bases removed from V and 8 bases from J, the gap between germline ends came to 11 bases. This CDR3 comprises 13 residues. The variable domain in full, completed from reference TRBV5-1 and TRBJ1-3, reads KAGVTQTPRYLIKTRGQQVTLSCSPISGHRSVSWYQQTPGQGLQFLFEYFSETQRNKGNFPGRFSGRQFSNSRSEMNVSTLELGDSALYLCASSLGGPDTIYFGEGSWLTVV.